This TCR beta chain was sequenced in a study of kidney transplant recipient with SARS-CoV-2 infection. This CDR3 has 13 amino acids. Trimming left V 7 bases short and J 2 bases short, with 6 bases between. Germline V gives CDR1 MGHRA, CDR2 YSYEKL. This clonotype turned up a few times. Via MiXCR, TCRdb re-called the reads, giving one row per CDR3 protein. The repertoire consists of 200,000 to 300,000 distinct CDR3 sequences, with around 30% occurring once and the leading ten covering around 6.8%. The clonotype was recovered from a male patient aged 30 to 39 who had COVID-19 and was a kidney transplant recipient. Some T cells may be supplied by the graft donor. The material was a blood sample, obtained at baseline and on roughly day 120 from a kidney transplant recipient. The chain is built from TRBV4-1 and TRBJ2-6; TRBD1 is a possible D gene (5 bases). The CDR3 nucleotides read TGCGCCAGCACAGGGCCTGGGGCCAACGTCCTGACTTTC. Its protein product is CASTGPGANVLTF.